The 10 T cell receptor beta chains below all came from one sample that was sequenced in a study of T cells after yellow fever vaccination. One entry per CDR3 protein results from TCRdb running MiXCR on the 5' RACE reads. The sample lists roughly 330,000 distinct CDR3 sequences, around 6.8% occurring once. Sequences were derived from PBMCs, sampled approximately 40 days after the first yellow fever vaccination. The receptors were gathered from a man aged 18 to 30 who received the YFV17D yellow fever vaccine.

In its sample, this clonotype was seen a few times. This chain uses TRBV20-1 with TRBJ2-7, with TRBD1 as a possible D gene (6 bases). The V end lost 2 bases, the J end lost 5 bases, and 13 bases lay between the germline ends. Germline values: CDR1 DFQATT, CDR2 SNEGSKA (reference sequence). CDR3 size: 13 residues. The CDR3 DNA is TGCAGTGCTAGACGCACAGGGACCCACGAGCAGTACTTC. This encodes CSARRTGTHEQYF.

V is TRBV6-4 and J is TRBJ2-1, with 11 bases matching TRBD1. Losses at the gene ends were 6 bases for V and 7 bases for J; bases not matched to a gene: 5. Germline CDR1 MRHNA, CDR2 SNTAGT. The CDR3 spans 14 residues. The CDR3 DNA reads TGTGCCAGCAGACCCGGGACAGGGGGGAATGAGCAGTTCTTC. Its protein product is CASRPGTGGNEQFF.

This clonotype has just a few counts. The chain is built from TRBV4-2 and TRBJ1-6; a possible D gene is TRBD1 (6 bases). CDR1 is LGHNA, CDR2 YNFKEQ, per germline. The CDR3 sequence is 15 residues long. Trimming pared 4 bases from V and 7 bases from J, leaving 14 bases between. The CDR3 sequence is CASSPDQQGNSPLHF. DNA for the CDR3: TGTGCCAGCAGCCCAGACCAACAGGGAAATTCACCCCTCCACTTT.

A few counts support this clonotype. This chain links TRBV4-2 with TRBJ2-3, with 7 bases matching TRBD2. Germline lookup yields CDR1 LGHNA and CDR2 YNFKEQ. CDR3 length: 20 residues. The ends lost 4 bases at V and 0 bases at J; junction bases unmatched: 19. The CDR3 DNA is TGTGCCAGCAGCCTCTTAGCGGGTTCAGGGAAGCTCCGAAGCACAGATACGCAGTATTTT. This sequence encodes CASSLLAGSGKLRSTDTQYF.

Only a few counts were recorded for this clonotype. This chain uses TRBV9 with TRBJ2-3; D unresolved. CDR1 is SGDLS, CDR2 YYNGEE, per germline. This CDR3 comprises 15 residues. Trimming pared 0 bases from V and 4 bases from J, leaving 12 bases between. This chain's CDR3 is CASSVVGRTSDTQYF. In DNA form, the CDR3 reads TGTGCCAGCAGCGTAGTGGGTCGTACCTCAGATACGCAGTATTTT. The complete variable domain, with remaining parts taken from reference TRBV9 and TRBJ2-3, reads DSGVTQTPKHLITATGQRVTLRCSPRSGDLSVYWYQQSLDQGLQFLIQYYNGEERAKGNILERFSAQQFPDLHSELNLSSLELGDSALYFCASSVVGRTSDTQYFGPGTRLTVL.

V is TRBV20-1 and J is TRBJ2-7, with D perhaps matching TRBD1 (6 bases). Per the germline V gene, CDR1 is DFQATT and CDR2 is SNEGSKA (reference sequence). The CDR3 has 12 residues. The V and J ends lost 6 bases and 3 bases respectively, with 12 bases between them. CDR3 region: CSAYGQSYEQYF. The CDR3 coding sequence is TGCAGTGCATATGGACAGAGCTACGAGCAGTACTTC.

Ten or more counts support this clonotype. The chain carries TRBV20-1 and TRBJ2-3, with 7 positions matching TRBD2. Trimming removed 5 bases from V and 4 bases from J; junction bases left unmatched: 15. The germline gives CDR1 DFQATT, CDR2 SNEGSKA (reference sequence). The CDR3 is 16 residues long. The CDR3, as DNA: TGCAGTGCTGATCCGCTCCAGCGGGGTGTTTCAGATACGCAGTATTTT. It yields the protein CSADPLQRGVSDTQYF.

This clonotype was seen only a few times. The chain combines TRBV11-2 with TRBJ2-1, with 7 positions matching TRBD2. CDR3 length equals 18 residues. V was clipped by 5 bases and J by 4 bases; unmatched bases: 17. The germline CDR1 and CDR2 sequences are SGHAT and FQNNGV. The CDR3 nucleotides read TGTGCCAGCAGCCCCCTCGGGGGAGGTAAGCGGGGTTACAATGAGCAGTTCTTC. Encoded protein: CASSPLGGGKRGYNEQFF. The full variable domain, rest sourced from reference TRBV11-2 and TRBJ2-1, is EAGVAQSPRYKIIEKRQSVAFWCNPISGHATLYWYQQILGQGPKLLIQFQNNGVVDDSQLPKDRFSAERLKGVDSTLKIQPAKLEDSAVYLCASSPLGGGKRGYNEQFFGPGTRLTVL.

At least ten counts were recorded for this clonotype. This sequence joins TRBV4-2 and TRBJ2-1, with TRBD2 matching over 10 bases. The CDR3 loop spans 15 amino acids. V dropped 3 bases and J dropped 7; count of bases not matched to a gene: 6. Germline-derived CDR1 and CDR2 are LGHNA and YNFKEQ. The CDR3 DNA reads as TGTGCCAGCAGCCAGGAACTAGCGGGGATAAATGAGCAGTTCTTC. It specifies CASSQELAGINEQFF.

For this clonotype: The junction differs from germline at one of its ends, possibly a read error. V and J are TRBV5-1 and TRBJ2-2; the match to TRBD1 covers 9 bases. The CDR3 is made up of 14 amino acids. In germline, CDR1 is SGHRS, CDR2 YFSETQ. The chain's CDR3 is CASSGQGPPGELFF. CDR3 bases: TGCGCCAGCAGCGGACAGGGGCCCCCCGGAGAGCTGTTTTTT.